This T cell receptor (beta chain) was documented in a study of T cell repertoires in ileal Crohn's disease (dated by TCRdb to between 2018 and 2021). As for the study more broadly: The median duration of disease was approximately 7.9 years, and at the time of surgery approximately 34% of patients were active smokers. The study sequenced approximately 180 mucosal samples from around 60 patients, taken at several locations on the surgical specimen and at postoperative endoscopy. About half of the patients received postoperative therapy: some 12 received thiopurines and around 19 received anti-TNF agents. Every patient underwent surgery because of a complication, which was stricturing disease in approximately 61% of cases and penetrating disease in approximately 39%. Endoscopic postoperative recurrence was defined by a Rutgeerts score above i0. TCR repertoire analysis was done in some 55 Crohn's disease patients from a prospective multicentre cohort. The study ran alongside a multicentre cohort designed to identify predictors of early endoscopic recurrence after ileocolonic resection.

Adults with ileal or ileocolonic Crohn's disease and an indication for ileocolonic resection were eligible for inclusion. Before DNA extraction, whole ileal mucosal biopsies were kept frozen at -80 degrees C. Genomic DNA was isolated from frozen whole biopsies using a TRizol-based method, and the DNA was quantified with a NanoDrop 2000 spectrophotometer. For commercial TCRB immunosequencing, around 500 nanograms of biopsy DNA were submitted for each sample. CDR3 regions were amplified from genomic DNA by Adaptive Biotechnology using a two-step, amplification bias-controlled multiplex PCR. The first PCR used primers for every V and J gene segment; the second PCR added barcodes and Illumina adapters. CDR3 libraries were sequenced on an Illumina instrument. In the source study's methods: Vendor-provided pipelines were combined with custom analysis of raw data in R/Bioconductor under R version 3.3.0. Clonality, which ranges from 0 to 1, was calculated as the inverse of the normalised Shannon entropy across all productive clones. High-frequency clones were defined as the share of the repertoire occupied by the top 100 clones, with only clones passing a 95% confidence test being retained. Overlap between samples was measured with the Morisita-Horn index, while repertoire diversity was measured with the Simpson index. What TCRdb holds here is the immuneACCESS table cut down to in-frame rearrangements. Part of the clones is not present; checked against another copy, under half of the missing clones reflect an unresolved V gene, and the others are unexplained. The DNA was the basis for D and trimming; V, J and clone size are from that table. The sample table shows roughly 13,000 clones, and 75% to 85% are seen once. The ten largest clonotypes hold approximately 18% of the sample.

Turning to this clone: Its antigen remains unidentified. Nothing much larger sits one base from this clone, and base qualities are not available.

Results the study describes overall, beyond this receptor: A significantly higher proportion of clonal expansions was observed in active smokers at surgery than in non-smokers (25.9% vs 17.9%, p=0.02). Mucosal CD4 and CD8 T cells were sorted and sequenced only in a subgroup of patients, the size of which was not stated. Compared with CD4 T cells, sorted CD8 T cells contained more high-frequency clones, which suggests that the mucosal expansions were mostly CD8. Higher high-frequency clone percentages at surgery were associated with endoscopic recurrence; all patients with clonality above 26.8% (18/57) had recurrence.

This sequence originates from an adult with Crohn's disease. The sequencing input was ileal tissue.

The encoded CDR3 is CASSQDLLRDIYGYTF. The nucleotides read TGCGCCAGCAGCCAAGACTTACTCCGGGACATTTATGGCTACACCTTC. The sequence links TRBV4-3 to TRBJ1-2, and the D gene may be TRBD1, 6 bases matching. Its CDR3 holds 16 amino acids, cysteine through phenylalanine. This entry keeps only the CDR3 DNA: 48 bases, framed from base 1. Trimming takes 0 bases from V and 5 bases from J, and the germline ends sit 16 bases apart. CDR1 and CDR2, looked up from the germline V gene, are LGHNA and YSLEER.